Sequencing of this T cell receptor beta chain was carried out in a study of blood T cell repertoires in COVID-19. At the level of the study: There were acute and convalescent COVID-19 samples, and they came from the United States, Italy and Spain.

CDR3 length: 15 residues. Trimming left V 2 bases short and J 3 bases short, with 11 bases between. CDR1 is SGHNT, CDR2 YYREEE, per germline (reference sequence). In the original workflow: Estimation of nucleated cell counts relied on the amplification of reference gene primers. Profiled with immunoSEQ multiplex PCR; TCRdb holds only in-frame clones, not every one. Clone size and the V and J calls come from that table; the DNA yielded D and trimming. The sample holds 55,000 to 65,000 clones, 65% to 85% seen once. J is TRBJ2-2 and V is TRBV5-4, with D maybe TRBD2 (6 bases). The TCR comes from a man aged 25-45 years with COVID-19, enrolled during active disease. The sample consisted of peripheral blood. CDR3: CASSFSGADTGELFF. The CDR3, as DNA: TGTGCCAGCAGCTTTAGCGGAGCAGACACCGGGGAGCTGTTTTTT.